The T cell receptor (beta chain) described here comes from a study of read filtering for tumor transcriptome and immune sequencing. Study observations and caveats: Dropping single-read clonotypes raised IR-seq and RNA-seq shared-clonotype correlation. About 80% of IR-seq clonotypes had a single read, yet these held 3.5% to 4.5% of reads.

CDR1 is MGHRA and CDR2 is YSYEKL in the germline V gene. CDR3 length: 13 residues. Trimming removed 4 bases at V and 1 base at J, with 5 bases between. Molecular barcoded adaptors covering alpha/delta and beta/gamma chains were used on roughly 400 ng RNA. From the reads, TCRdb called clonotypes with MiXCR, one entry per CDR3 protein. The table has 90,000 or so distinct CDR3 sequences, about 22% seen once. This clonotype was seen ten or more times. Its cognate antigen is unknown. The TCR originated in a donor older than 35 with multiple myeloma. Material for sequencing was a population of CD138-negative cells sorted from bone marrow. V gene TRBV4-1 combines with J gene TRBJ1-5; D call uncertain. As DNA, the CDR3 is TGCGCCAGCAGCCCCCAGAGCAATCAGCCCCAGCATTTT. It is translated as CASSPQSNQPQHF.